The clone carrying this TCR beta chain was seen a few times. The target antigen is unknown. This sample is drawn from a study of identical twins. Whole-study results and caveats: Sequences that were out-of-frame, alpha and twin-shared displayed an excess of low generation probability.

TCRdb itself ran the 5' RACE reads through MiXCR, one entry per CDR3 protein. Here the sample spans about 340,000 distinct CDR3 sequences, approximately 13% being singletons. The CDR3 contains 15 residues. Trimming shortened V by 0 bases and J by 0 bases, and 9 bases separated the two germline ends. CDR1 and CDR2 (germline): MNHEY, SVGAGI. These same data were also listed under a study on yellow fever vaccine responses in identical twins.

The sequence came from a woman aged 18-35 years in good health. Material for sequencing was CD8+ T cells sorted from blood. The chain joins TRBV6-5 to TRBJ2-7, with D perhaps TRBD1 (5 bases). CDR3 DNA: TGTGCCAGCAGTTACTCGCAGGGCCTCTCCTACGAGCAGTACTTC. Residues: CASSYSQGLSYEQYF.